This T cell receptor (beta chain) came from a study of cytomegalovirus exposure and HLA in healthy donors. J was trimmed by 1 base and V by 4 bases; bases with no gene match: 4. The length of the CDR3 is 15 residues. Germline CDR1 and CDR2: SGDLS and YYNGEE. The PCR contained 60 Vbeta and 13 Jbeta primers. The data were produced by immunoSEQ multiplex PCR, yet TCRdb's version contains in-frame clones alone and is incomplete. There are some 100,000 clones in the sample; roughly 85% occur only once, and under 5% lies in the top ten. Comment on this clone: Its matching antigen is unknown.

Study-wide findings and caveats: Sequence variants that were highly shared formed a cluster that was likely a sequencing artifact. In vitro work confirmed that a few CMV-associated chains recognize CMV antigens.

The receptor comes from a man aged 25-40 years in good health and CMV-seronegative. Sequences were obtained from PBMCs. The chain has TRBV9 and TRBJ1-4, with 7 bases identical to TRBD1. CDR3: CASSLTGVTNEKLFF. In DNA form, the CDR3 reads TGTGCCAGCAGCCTTACAGGGGTAACTAATGAAAAACTGTTTTTT. Complete variable domain (other parts from reference TRBV9 and TRBJ1-4): DSGVTQTPKHLITATGQRVTLRCSPRSGDLSVYWYQQSLDQGLQFLIQYYNGEERAKGNILERFSAQQFPDLHSELNLSSLELGDSALYFCASSLTGVTNEKLFFGSGTQLSVL.